These 7 T cell receptor beta chains were all obtained from the same sample, sequenced in a study of shared clonotypes between healthy human individuals. TCRdb keeps only in-frame clones here, not all; method: immunoSEQ multiplex PCR. This sample has under 650,000 clones, with about 96% found just once. Sequenced material: naive CD4+ T cells sorted from blood. The subset was: CD45RA+ positively selected. The receptors originated from a woman aged 25 to 45 in good health.

This clone came up once. The V gene is TRBV4-1, the J gene TRBJ2-5; D possibly corresponds to TRBD2 (6 bases). Deletions cut 2 bases from V and 5 bases from J, with 15 bases between. This CDR3 is built from 15 residues. The germline V gene has CDR1 MGHRA and CDR2 YSYEKL. CDR3 loop: CASSQSTTAGETQYF. CDR3 nucleotide sequence: TGCGCCAGCAGCCAATCCACAACGGCGGGGGAGACCCAGTACTTC.

CDR3 protein: CASSQGREVVSYNEQFF. CDR3 coding DNA: TGCGCCAGCAGCCAAGGGCGGGAGGTGGTTTCCTACAATGAGCAGTTCTTC. The chain has TRBV4-1 and TRBJ2-1; 8 bases line up with TRBD2. The V segment lost 1 base and the J segment 1 base; nucleotides outside the gene matches: 6. The CDR3 covers 17 residues. CDR1 is MGHRA, CDR2 YSYEKL, per germline.

The chain carries TRBV4-1 and TRBJ2-3; TRBD1 might be the D (6 bases). The CDR3 is 13 amino acids. V lost 3 bases, J lost 4 bases, and 8 bases lay in between. Germline V gene lookup returns CDR1 MGHRA and CDR2 YSYEKL. CDR3 region: CASSQQGSDTQYF. In nucleotides, the CDR3 is TGCGCCAGCAGCCAGCAGGGGTCAGATACGCAGTATTTT.

V and J are TRBV7-5 and TRBJ2-7; the table's D call, TRBD2, has no DNA check behind it. TRBV7-5 is described as a pseudogene. This CDR3 has 15 amino acids. The CDR3 bases are TGTGTCAGAAGCTTAGTGCCTAGCGGGGACTACCAGCAGTACTTC. This codes for CVRSLVPSGDYQQYF.

The V call is TRBV5-6, the J call TRBJ2-2, with TRBD1 matching over 8 bases. Trimming at V came to 3 bases and at J to 3 bases, leaving 7 bases not matched to a gene. CDR1 SGHDT and CDR2 YYEEEE come from the germline V gene. The CDR3 contains 16 residues. The CDR3 region is CASSWTGTGDTGELFF. CDR3 DNA: TGTGCCAGCAGCTGGACCGGGACAGGAGACACCGGGGAGCTGTTTTTT.

This chain connects TRBV4-1 to TRBJ2-7, with 11 bases aligning to TRBD2. The germline V gene has CDR1 MGHRA and CDR2 YSYEKL. Trimming took 0 bases from V and 2 from J; bases not matched to a gene: 6. CDR3 length: 17 amino acids. The CDR3 is CASSQDSRLAGTYEQYF. CDR3 nucleotide sequence: TGCGCCAGCAGCCAAGATAGTCGACTAGCGGGAACCTACGAGCAGTACTTC.

This rearrangement joins TRBV19 to TRBJ2-3; 8 nucleotides line up with TRBD2. CDR3 length equals 18 residues. V was pared by 3 bases and J by 0 bases, with 11 bases of the junction left unmatched. Germline V gives CDR1 LNHDA, CDR2 SQIVND (reference sequence). The CDR3 spells CASSILRGPGGSTDTQYF. CDR3 coding DNA: TGTGCCAGTAGTATTCTTCGGGGTCCGGGAGGGAGCACAGATACGCAGTATTTT.